Many counts were recorded for the clone carrying this T cell receptor beta chain. Its specificity is not known. This entry comes from a study of Graves' ophthalmopathy and Graves' hyperthyroidism. Where ophthalmopathy was absent within 18 months of follow-up, hyperthyroidism was stable. Recruitment covered hyperthyroidism patients aged 18 to 65 whose new diagnosis was of under 2 months' duration. Certain patients were not enrolled. These were patients with other autoimmune diseases, uncontrolled infections, pregnancy or lactation. Beta-chain TCR CDR3 regions were amplified from RNA transcripts. RT-PCR was first run with HTBI primers, then multiplex PCR in a second round. Each CDR3 protein gets one entry after TCRdb re-called the multiplex PCR reads with MiXCR. The data show hundreds of thousands of distinct CDR3 sequences, with approximately 21% seen just once and approximately 7% held by the top ten.

Study results and caveats: A classifier, a 13-signature model, separated ophthalmopathy from stable hyperthyroidism with approximately 88% sensitivity and approximately 81% specificity.

The clonotype comes from a woman in her late teens or twenties with stable Graves' hyperthyroidism. Some clones in this sample may be carry-over from other donors' samples. The sequencing sample was made of peripheral blood.

The CDR3 sequence: CASSYSRMAAGRPQHF. DNA of the CDR3: TGTGCCAGCAGTTACTCTAGAATGGCGGCGGGGCGGCCCCAGCATTTT. V and J are TRBV6-2 or TRBV6-3 and TRBJ1-5; D possibly corresponds to TRBD1 (5 bases). CDR1 and CDR2 (germline): MNHEY, SVGEGT. CDR3 length equals 16 residues. Trimming removed 0 bases from V and 9 bases from J, with 18 bases in between.